This T cell receptor beta chain is from a study of liver allograft versus peripheral blood T cells. Overall study: Liver transplant recipients had T cell receptor repertoires compared between transplanted liver and peripheral blood.

TCRdb recomputed calls from the reads with MiXCR, one row per CDR3 protein. Among 7,000 to 10,000 distinct CDR3 sequences listed, over 20% were seen once. This clonotype was counted between two and nine times. Its cognate antigen is unknown. The CDR3 runs to 17 residues. CDR1 and CDR2 (germline): SGHKS, YYEKEE (reference sequence). Deletions cut 3 bases from V and 1 base from J, with 19 bases between. Study results and limitations: It was reported that the T cell receptor repertoires found inside liver allografts differed from those that were detected in peripheral blood.

The V gene is TRBV5-5, the J gene TRBJ2-5, with D perhaps TRBD1 (6 bases). This TCR came from a human patient who had a liver transplant. Some of these T cells may belong to the graft donor. Here the CDR3 reads CASSSYGQWMGQETQYF. The CDR3 bases are TGTGCCAGCAGCTCGTACGGACAGTGGATGGGCCAAGAGACCCAGTACTTC.